Sequencing of this T cell receptor beta chain was carried out in a study of vaccination and CD4 T cells after COVID-19. Study information: Post-COVID specimens were obtained a median about 100 days after diagnosis (range 35 to 161). Overlapping peptides covering the spike proteins of SARS-CoV-2, HCoV-NL63, HCoV-OC43 and HCoV-229E were added to stimulate cells.

Treatment of the sample: roughly nine-day PBMC culture with coronavirus spike peptide pools or control peptides (ViraFEST assay). As regards this clonotype: Its matching antigen is unknown.

CDR3 length equals 13 residues. V lost 1 base and J lost 10, with 10 bases in between. CDR1 SGHTA and CDR2 FQGNSA come from the germline V gene. An Oncomine TCR Beta short-read assay was used to sequence the DNA from cultured CD4+ T cells. TCRdb reprocessed the PCR reads via MiXCR and lists one record per CDR3 protein. Counted here are about 11,000 distinct CDR3 sequences, less than 55% occurring once; the ten biggest clones make up about 6.8%. The chain employs TRBV7-2 and TRBJ2-2; D is undetermined. The origin of this receptor is a human donor who had recovered from COVID-19. Sequences were obtained from CD4+ T cells from blood, cultured in vitro. CDR3 in DNA: TGTGCCAGCAGCTTAGAGCAGACTTCGGAGCTGTTTTTT. Translating it yields CASSLEQTSELFF.